This is a list of T cell receptor beta chains from one sample in a study of cytomegalovirus exposure and HLA in healthy donors. Method: immunoSEQ multiplex PCR; TCRdb's copy keeps in-frame clones and lacks some. The repertoire includes under 200,000 clones, roughly 80% of them detected once, and around 1.7% sits in the top ten. The sequenced sample consisted of PBMCs. These receptors originate from a woman aged 18-35 years in good health and CMV-seronegative. CDR3s include the opening cysteine and the closing phenylalanine or tryptophan. The D gene is left open where the match is weak. The listing skips clone size in some rows; elsewhere it reads once, few, many or a size class.

size,D,J,V,DNA,CDR3
.,TRBD1,TRBJ1-2,TRBV28,TGTGCCAGCAGTTTATCGGACAGGGTCTATGGCTACACCTTC,CASSLSDRVYGYTF
.,.,TRBJ2-2,TRBV2,TGTGCCACCGCCAGGGGGGAGGTTAACACCGGGGAGCTGTTTTTT,CATARGEVNTGELFF
once,TRBD2,TRBJ2-7,TRBV7-2,TGTGCCAGCAGCTTAGGGGGGGGGTCCGAGCAGTACTTC,CASSLGGGSEQYF
.,TRBD2,TRBJ2-1,TRBV11-2,TGTGCCAGCAGCAGACTAGCGGGAGCGTTGGAGCAGTTCTTC,CASSRLAGALEQFF
.,.,TRBJ2-3,TRBV4-3,TGCGCCAGCAGCCAAGACAGGGTAGGCGCCCTACCCTCGGCGCAGTATTTT,CASSQDRVGALPSAQYF
.,.,TRBJ2-7,TRBV27,TGTGCCAGCAGCCTCCATAACAGGTTCCACGAGCAGTACTTC,CASSLHNRFHEQYF
.,TRBD2,TRBJ2-7,TRBV29-1,TGCAGCGTTGCCAGGAGACTAGCGGAGCGCCACGAGCAGTACTTC,CSVARRLAERHEQYF
.,.,TRBJ1-1,TRBV29-1,TGCAGCGTTGAGGCAGGAGGGCATCTGAGAGCTTTCTTT,CSVEAGGHLRAFF
once,.,TRBJ1-1,TRBV6-5,TGTGCCAGCACCGGCGACCGTGGAGGGACTGAAGCTTTCTTT,CASTGDRGGTEAFF
.,.,TRBJ1-2,TRBV4-3,TGCGCCAGCAGCCCCTTCGCAGGAGGTGGCTACACCTTC,CASSPFAGGGYTF
.,TRBD1,TRBJ1-5,TRBV4-2,TGTACCAGCAGCCCGGAGACAGGGGATAGGAGTCAGCCCCAGCATTTT,CTSSPETGDRSQPQHF
.,.,TRBJ1-1,TRBV7-2,TGTGCCAGCAGCTTAGCCAGGGTGGTTGGGGTCGCGTACACTGAAGCTTTCTTT,CASSLARVVGVAYTEAFF
few,TRBD2,TRBJ2-1,TRBV6-4,TGTGCCAGCAGTGACTCCGACGGGGGGGCCCACAATGAGCAGTTCTTC,CASSDSDGGAHNEQFF
.,.,TRBJ2-6,TRBV4-3,TGCGCCAGCAGCCACATGAGCTCTGGGGCCAACGTCCTGACTTTC,CASSHMSSGANVLTF
.,.,TRBJ1-5,TRBV30,TGTGCCTGGAGTTTGAGTCTTAGCAATCAGCCCCAGCATTTT,CAWSLSLSNQPQHF
.,.,TRBJ1-4,TRBV2,TGTGTCAGCAGTATACAGGTCGCCATTAATGAAAAACTGTTTTTT,CVSSIQVAINEKLFF
.,.,TRBJ1-4,TRBV19,TGTGCCAGTAGTATAGGTGGGGCCCTTAATCTGTTTTTT,CASSIGGALNLFF
.,TRBD1,TRBJ2-7,TRBV11-2,TGTGCCAGCAGCTTACCCCCGGGACAGGGATTTTACGAGCAGTACTTC,CASSLPPGQGFYEQYF
.,.,TRBJ1-5,TRBV27,TGTGCCAGCAGTTCCGGGGTTGGATGGCCCCAGCATTTT,CASSSGVGWPQHF
.,.,TRBJ1-2,TRBV7-9,TGTTCCAGCAGCCCTACTTCGGGCTATGGCTACACCTTC,CSSSPTSGYGYTF
.,TRBD2,TRBJ2-7,TRBV5-1,TGCGCCAGCAGCTTGGCATCGTTTGGGCTAGCGGCTTACGAGCAGTACTTC,CASSLASFGLAAYEQYF